A selection of T cell receptor beta chains follows, all from one sample in a study of T cells after yellow fever vaccination. Via MiXCR, TCRdb re-called the 5' RACE reads, giving one row per CDR3 protein. The sample holds some 500,000 distinct CDR3 sequences, approximately 13% seen once. The sequencing here drew on PBMCs, taken on the day of the yellow fever booster vaccination. These receptors all come from a man under 40 who received the YFV17D yellow fever vaccine. CDR3s include the opening cysteine and the closing phenylalanine or tryptophan. D genes are given only for firm matches. Clone size is shown for a subset of rows, as once, few, many or a class of expanded clone.

v_gene	abundance	j_gene	d_gene	CDR3nt	CDR3aa
TRBV30	.	TRBJ2-5	TRBD2	TGTGCCTGGAGATCCATCGGGACTAGCGCGGAAGAGACCCAGTACTTC	CAWRSIGTSAEETQYF
TRBV5-1	.	TRBJ2-7	TRBD1	TGCGCCAGCAAAACGACAGGGAGCGGCGAGCAGTACTTC	CASKTTGSGEQYF
TRBV9	many	TRBJ2-2	.	TGTGCCAGCAGCGTAGCGGGAGCAAACACCGGGGAGCTGTTTTTT	CASSVAGANTGELFF
TRBV4-2	few	TRBJ2-7	.	TGTGCCAGCAGCCCCACAGGGATCTACGAGCAGTACTTC	CASSPTGIYEQYF
TRBV11-2	.	TRBJ2-5	.	TGTGCCAGCAGTCCCCGGGCCAGCGGAACTCCCCATCGAAGGTTGGGCCAGTACTTC	CASSPRASGTPHRRLGQYF
TRBV7-9	few	TRBJ2-2	.	TGTGCCAGCAGACATGCCGGGAGCACCGGGGAGCTGTTTTTT	CASRHAGSTGELFF
TRBV18	many	TRBJ2-7	TRBD1	TGTGCCAGCTCACTTCGAAAGGGGGCGCAGGCCTACGAGCAGTACTTC	CASSLRKGAQAYEQYF
TRBV5-4	few	TRBJ2-3	.	TGTGCCAGCAGCTTGCTAAGCGGTAGCACAGATACGCAGTATTTT	CASSLLSGSTDTQYF
TRBV7-9	many	TRBJ2-7	TRBD2	TGTGCCAGCAGCCTCCCGGGGGGATCCTACGAGCAGTACTTC	CASSLPGGSYEQYF
TRBV7-9	.	TRBJ2-2	TRBD2	TGTGCCAGCAGCCTAGCGGCAGGACAACAAACCGGGGAGCTGTTTTTT	CASSLAAGQQTGELFF
TRBV27	few	TRBJ2-3	TRBD2	TGTGCCAGCAGACCAGCGGGAGTCTTTGGTACGCAGTATTTT	CASRPAGVFGTQYF
TRBV28	many	TRBJ2-5	.	TGTGCCAGCAGTTTACCCAGGGGCCAAGAGACCCAGTACTTC	CASSLPRGQETQYF
TRBV29-1	.	TRBJ2-7	TRBD1	TGCAGCGCTTCCCGACAGGGGGCCGAGCAGTACTTC	CSASRQGAEQYF
TRBV14	.	TRBJ1-3	.	TGTGCCAGCGCTCCTAGGTTGAGAAACACCATATATTTT	CASAPRLRNTIYF
TRBV5-1	many	TRBJ2-7	.	TGCGCCAGCAGCTTGGTAGCAGGGGACTCCTACGAGCAGTACTTC	CASSLVAGDSYEQYF
TRBV7-2	once	TRBJ1-1	.	TGTGCCAGCAGTCCCCACGGACAGACCCTGAACACTGAAGCTTTCTTT	CASSPHGQTLNTEAFF
TRBV20-1	.	TRBJ2-4	.	TGCAGTGCCAGGGGTCGGGGCTTAGCCAAAAACATTCAGTACTTC	CSARGRGLAKNIQYF
TRBV9	.	TRBJ1-6	TRBD1	TGTGCCAGCAGCGGACAGGGGGCCCTCCACTTT	CASSGQGALHF
TRBV7-9	.	TRBJ2-2	TRBD2	TGTGCCAGCAGCTCAAGGAGCGGGAGCGCTAACACCGGGGAGCTGTTTTTT	CASSSRSGSANTGELFF
TRBV20-1	few	TRBJ1-1	.	TGCAGTGTCCAATCTGGGAACACTGAAGCTTTCTTT	CSVQSGNTEAFF
TRBV21-1	.	TRBJ1-1	.	TGTGCCAGCAGCCTCAAGCCGGGACAGGGCTCTGAAGCTTTCTTT	CASSLKPGQGSEAFF
TRBV6-1	few	TRBJ1-1	.	TGTGCCAGCAGACAGGTCGCACTCCCCAATGAAGCTTTCTTT	CASRQVALPNEAFF
TRBV9	.	TRBJ2-1	TRBD2	TGTGCCAGCAGCGTAGCTTCGGCTAGCGGGGGCCCCTACAATGAGCAGTTCTTC	CASSVASASGGPYNEQFF
TRBV6-4	.	TRBJ2-1	.	TGTGCCAGCAGTGATGGGGTCCATGAGCAGTTCTTC	CASSDGVHEQFF
TRBV5-1	few	TRBJ2-7	TRBD2	TGCGCCAGCAACCCGGCGGGGGGAACCTACGAGCAGTACTTC	CASNPAGGTYEQYF
TRBV11-2	few	TRBJ2-1	.	TGTGCCAGCAGCTTCTCCCCGGGCTACAATGAGCAGTTCTTC	CASSFSPGYNEQFF
TRBV3-1	few	TRBJ1-1	.	TGTGCCAGCAGCCAAGATGGGAGCCAACAAGCTTTCTTT	CASSQDGSQQAFF
TRBV3-1	.	TRBJ2-5	.	TGTGCCAGCAGCCAACCGGGACTGGACCAAGAGACCCAGTACTTC	CASSQPGLDQETQYF
TRBV12-3/TRBV12-4	.	TRBJ1-2	TRBD1	TGTGCCAGCAGTTTGGGGACAGTAGTCTATGGCTACACCTTC	CASSLGTVVYGYTF
TRBV7-9	.	TRBJ1-1	.	TGTGCCAGCAGCTTAGTTGGCACCTTGAACACTGAAGCTTTCTTT	CASSLVGTLNTEAFF
TRBV5-5	many	TRBJ1-1	.	TGTGCCAGCAGCCCCCGGGGCCACATGAACACTGAAGCTTTCTTT	CASSPRGHMNTEAFF
TRBV5-1	few	TRBJ2-3	.	TGCGCCAGCAGCACCCTCGGCACAGATACGCAGTATTTT	CASSTLGTDTQYF
TRBV7-6	few	TRBJ2-5	.	TGTGCCAGCAGCTTTGGTGGCACGGGAGAGACCCAGTACTTC	CASSFGGTGETQYF
TRBV4-3	.	TRBJ1-1	.	TGCGCCAGCAGCCAATTTAGAGGTCTGACTGAAGCTTTCTTT	CASSQFRGLTEAFF
TRBV28	.	TRBJ2-7	.	TGTGCCTATGGCGGCTCCTACGAGCAGTACTTC	CAYGGSYEQYF
TRBV20-1	few	TRBJ2-5	.	TGCAGTGCTTCCCGACAGGTCCAAGAGACCCAGTACTTC	CSASRQVQETQYF
TRBV4-2	many	TRBJ1-1	TRBD1	TGTGCCAGCAGCCCCACAGAGGGGGCTAACACTGAAGCTTTCTTT	CASSPTEGANTEAFF
TRBV27	few	TRBJ2-7	.	TGTGCCAGCAGTTTATTCAGCTCCTACGAGCAGTACTTC	CASSLFSSYEQYF
TRBV5-5	.	TRBJ1-3	TRBD1	TGTGCCAGCAGCTTTTCGGACAGGGCTACTGGAAACACCATATATTTT	CASSFSDRATGNTIYF
TRBV19	few	TRBJ2-3	.	TGTGCCAGTAGCGGGAGCTCCACAGATACGCAGTATTTT	CASSGSSTDTQYF
TRBV12-3/TRBV12-4	few	TRBJ2-5	TRBD1	TGTGCCAGCACCCCTAGCCCCCGGGACAGGGCAGAGACCCAGTACTTC	CASTPSPRDRAETQYF
TRBV6-2/TRBV6-3	.	TRBJ2-7	.	TGTGCCATCGCCGGGCCTCCGGCCTACGAGCAGTACTTC	CAIAGPPAYEQYF
TRBV2	few	TRBJ2-1	TRBD1	TGTGCCAGCAACAGGGGGGTTGAGCAGTTCTTC	CASNRGVEQFF
TRBV6-5	.	TRBJ2-7	.	TGTGCCAGCAGTTACTCTACGTTATCGTTCTCCTACGAGCAGTACTTC	CASSYSTLSFSYEQYF
TRBV6-2/TRBV6-3	few	TRBJ2-1	TRBD1	TGTGCCAGCAGATCTCAACAATTCCGGACAGGGGGTTACAATGAGCAGTTCTTC	CASRSQQFRTGGYNEQFF
TRBV5-1	few	TRBJ1-5	TRBD1	TGCGCCAGCAGTGTTTCGGGACAGGAGGGTCAGCCCCAGCATTTT	CASSVSGQEGQPQHF
TRBV5-1	few	TRBJ2-1	TRBD1	TGCGCCAGCAGCCCTCGGACAGGGGCAGGCGTGGGTGAGCAGTTCTTC	CASSPRTGAGVGEQFF
TRBV27	many	TRBJ2-1	.	TGCGCCAGCAGCTTGTTGGGGGGTGAGCAGTTCTTC	CASSLLGGEQFF
TRBV11-2	few	TRBJ2-5	TRBD2	TGTGCCAGCAGCTTAGGCCCGGGACTAGCGTTCGAGACCCAGTACTTC	CASSLGPGLAFETQYF
TRBV4-2	.	TRBJ2-7	.	TGTGCCATGAGCTCCCCCGCCTGGGGGAGCCTCTCCCCATACGAGCAGTACTTC	CAMSSPAWGSLSPYEQYF
TRBV12-3/TRBV12-4	few	TRBJ2-3	.	TGTGCCAGCGACCCTGGCACAGATACGCAGTATTTT	CASDPGTDTQYF
TRBV24-1	few	TRBJ2-1	TRBD1	TGTGCCACCAGTGATTCCGGGACAGGGGGAAATGAGCAGTTCTTC	CATSDSGTGGNEQFF
TRBV7-2	.	TRBJ2-7	.	TGTGCCAGCAGCCCTAATGGGAGTGGGGGCGAGCAGTACTTC	CASSPNGSGGEQYF
TRBV19	many	TRBJ2-5	TRBD2	TGTGCCAGTAGTATTCTGATAGCGGGAGCGGAAGAGACCCAGTACTTC	CASSILIAGAEETQYF
TRBV28	.	TRBJ1-1	.	TGTGCCAGCAGATTTTCACAGGGTGGAACTGAAGCTTTCTTT	CASRFSQGGTEAFF
TRBV7-2	.	TRBJ1-1	.	TGTGCCAGCAGCTTAGGGGCGACAGAGAACACTGAAGCTTTCTTT	CASSLGATENTEAFF
TRBV6-2/TRBV6-3	.	TRBJ2-1	.	TGTGCCAGCAGGAAAGGACTATTCCAGTTCTTC	CASRKGLFQFF
TRBV20-1	few	TRBJ2-1	TRBD2	TGCAGTGCTAGTATCGACGCGGGAGTAAATGAGCAGTTCTTC	CSASIDAGVNEQFF